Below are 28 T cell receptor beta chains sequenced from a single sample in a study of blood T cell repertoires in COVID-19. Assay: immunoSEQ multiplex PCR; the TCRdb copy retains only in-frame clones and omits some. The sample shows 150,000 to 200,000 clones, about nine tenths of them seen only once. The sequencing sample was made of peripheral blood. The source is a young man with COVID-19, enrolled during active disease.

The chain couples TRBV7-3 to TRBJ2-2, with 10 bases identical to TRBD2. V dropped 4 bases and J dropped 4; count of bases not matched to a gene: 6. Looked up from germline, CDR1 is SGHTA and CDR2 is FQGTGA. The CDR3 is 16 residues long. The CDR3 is CASSSAGGLGTGELFF. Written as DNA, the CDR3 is TGTGCCAGCAGCTCAGCGGGGGGGCTGGGCACCGGGGAGCTGTTTTTT.

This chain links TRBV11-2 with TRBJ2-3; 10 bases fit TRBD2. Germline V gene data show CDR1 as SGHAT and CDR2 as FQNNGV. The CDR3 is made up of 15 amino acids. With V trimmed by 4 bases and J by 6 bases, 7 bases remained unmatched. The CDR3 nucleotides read TGTGCCAGCAGCTCAGAGCGGGGGGGCCGCGATACGCAGTATTTT. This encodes CASSSERGGRDTQYF.

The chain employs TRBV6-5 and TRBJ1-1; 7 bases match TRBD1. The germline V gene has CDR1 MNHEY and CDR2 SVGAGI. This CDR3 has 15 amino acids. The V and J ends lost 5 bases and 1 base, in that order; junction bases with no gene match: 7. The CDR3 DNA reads TGTGCCAGCAGTCCCTACCGGGACAGGAACACTGAAGCTTTCTTT. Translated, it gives CASSPYRDRNTEAFF.

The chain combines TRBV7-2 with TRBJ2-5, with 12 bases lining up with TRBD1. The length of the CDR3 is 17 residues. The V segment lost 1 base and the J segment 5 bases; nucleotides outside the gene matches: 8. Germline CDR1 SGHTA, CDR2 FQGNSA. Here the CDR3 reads CASSLGPGTGGWETQYF. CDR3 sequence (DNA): TGTGCCAGCAGCTTAGGGCCTGGGACAGGGGGCTGGGAGACCCAGTACTTC.

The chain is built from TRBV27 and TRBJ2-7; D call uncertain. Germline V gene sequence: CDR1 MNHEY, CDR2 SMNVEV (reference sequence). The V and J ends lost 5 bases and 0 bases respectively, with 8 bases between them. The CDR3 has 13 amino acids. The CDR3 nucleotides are TGTGCCAGCAGTCTCTATAGCTCCTACGAGCAGTACTTC. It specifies CASSLYSSYEQYF.

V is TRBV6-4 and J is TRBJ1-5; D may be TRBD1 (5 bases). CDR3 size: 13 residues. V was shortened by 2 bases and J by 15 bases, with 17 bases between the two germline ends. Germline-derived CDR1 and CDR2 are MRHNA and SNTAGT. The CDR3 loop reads CASSDSRTGRWHF. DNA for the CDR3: TGTGCCAGCAGTGACAGTCGTACAGGTCGGTGGCATTTT.

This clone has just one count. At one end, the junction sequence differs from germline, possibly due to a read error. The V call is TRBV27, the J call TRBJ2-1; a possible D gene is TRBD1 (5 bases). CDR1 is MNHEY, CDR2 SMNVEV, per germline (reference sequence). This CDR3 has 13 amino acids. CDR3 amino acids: CASSYDSYNEQFF. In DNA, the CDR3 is TGTGCCAGCAGTTATGACAGCTACAATGAGCAATTCTTC.

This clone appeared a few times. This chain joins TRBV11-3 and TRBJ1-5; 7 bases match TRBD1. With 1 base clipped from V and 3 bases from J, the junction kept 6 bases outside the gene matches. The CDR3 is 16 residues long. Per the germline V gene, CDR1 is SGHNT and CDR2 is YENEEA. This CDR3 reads CASSLGTGVLNQPQHF. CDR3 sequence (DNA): TGTGCCAGCAGCTTAGGGACAGGAGTTCTCAATCAGCCCCAGCATTTT. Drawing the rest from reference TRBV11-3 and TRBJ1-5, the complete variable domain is EAGVVQSPRYKIIEKKQPVAFWCNPISGHNTLYWYLQNLGQGPELLIRYENEEAVDDSQLPKDRFSAERLKGVDSTLKIQPAELGDSAVYLCASSLGTGVLNQPQHFGDGTRLSIL.

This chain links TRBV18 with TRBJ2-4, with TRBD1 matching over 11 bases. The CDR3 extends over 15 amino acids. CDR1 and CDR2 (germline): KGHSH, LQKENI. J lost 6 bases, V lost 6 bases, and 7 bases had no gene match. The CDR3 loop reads CASSGGTGGGNIQYF. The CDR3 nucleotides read TGTGCCAGCTCCGGAGGGACAGGGGGAGGAAACATTCAGTACTTC.

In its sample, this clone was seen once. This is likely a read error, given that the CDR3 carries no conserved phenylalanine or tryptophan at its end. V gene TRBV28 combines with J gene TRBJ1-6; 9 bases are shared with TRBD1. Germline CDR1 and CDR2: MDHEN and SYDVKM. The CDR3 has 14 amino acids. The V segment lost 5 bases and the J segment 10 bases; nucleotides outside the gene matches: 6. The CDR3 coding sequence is TGTGCCAGCAGTGGCTGGACAGGGGACTCACCCCTCCACCTT. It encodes CASSGWTGDSPLHL.

This CDR3 reads CASSRGTGDGYTF. CDR3 DNA: TGTGCCAGCAGCCGAGGGACAGGGGATGGCTACACCTTC. The V and J genes are TRBV7-8 and TRBJ1-2; 10 bases agree with TRBD1. V lost 5 bases, J lost 6 bases, and 3 bases stayed unmatched. The germline CDR1 and CDR2 sequences are SGHVS and FQNEAQ. CDR3 length: 13 amino acids.

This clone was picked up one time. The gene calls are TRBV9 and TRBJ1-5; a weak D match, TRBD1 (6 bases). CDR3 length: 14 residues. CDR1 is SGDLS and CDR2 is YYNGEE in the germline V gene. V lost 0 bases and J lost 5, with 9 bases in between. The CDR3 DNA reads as TGTGCCAGCAGCGTAGGGGGGCAAGATCAGCCCCAGCATTTT. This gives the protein CASSVGGQDQPQHF.

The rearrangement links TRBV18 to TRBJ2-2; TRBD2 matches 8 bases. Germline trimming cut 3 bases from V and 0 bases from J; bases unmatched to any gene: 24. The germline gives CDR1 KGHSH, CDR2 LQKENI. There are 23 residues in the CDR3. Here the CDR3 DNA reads TGTGCCAGCTCACCCCCTAATCGGGGGCTGATCGGCGGGGGGAGCGCGAACACCGGGGAGCTGTTTTTT. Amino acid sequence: CASSPPNRGLIGGGSANTGELFF.

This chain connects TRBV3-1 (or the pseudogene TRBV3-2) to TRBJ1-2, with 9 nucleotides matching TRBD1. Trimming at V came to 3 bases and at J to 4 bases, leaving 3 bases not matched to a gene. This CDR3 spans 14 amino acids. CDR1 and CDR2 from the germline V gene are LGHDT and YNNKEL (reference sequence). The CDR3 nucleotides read TGTGCCAGCAGCCACGGGACAGGGACCTATGGCTACACCTTC. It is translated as CASSHGTGTYGYTF.

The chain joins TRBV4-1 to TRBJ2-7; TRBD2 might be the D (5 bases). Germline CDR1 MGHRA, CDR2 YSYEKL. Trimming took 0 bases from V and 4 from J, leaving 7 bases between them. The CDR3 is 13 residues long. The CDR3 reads CASSQEWTYEQYF. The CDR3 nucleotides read TGCGCCAGCAGCCAAGAATGGACTTACGAGCAGTACTTC.

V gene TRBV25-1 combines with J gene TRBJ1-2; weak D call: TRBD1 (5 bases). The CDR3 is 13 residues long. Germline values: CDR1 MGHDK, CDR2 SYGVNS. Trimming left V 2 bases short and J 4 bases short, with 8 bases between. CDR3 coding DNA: TGTGCCAGCAGTGAAGGACAAATCTATGGCTACACCTTC. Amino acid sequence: CASSEGQIYGYTF.

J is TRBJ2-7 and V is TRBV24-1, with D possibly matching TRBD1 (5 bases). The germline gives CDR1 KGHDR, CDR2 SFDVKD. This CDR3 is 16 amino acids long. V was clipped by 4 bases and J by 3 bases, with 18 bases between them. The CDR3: CATSDFSTENIYEQYF. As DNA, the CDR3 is TGTGCCACCAGTGACTTTTCGACAGAGAATATCTACGAGCAGTACTTC.

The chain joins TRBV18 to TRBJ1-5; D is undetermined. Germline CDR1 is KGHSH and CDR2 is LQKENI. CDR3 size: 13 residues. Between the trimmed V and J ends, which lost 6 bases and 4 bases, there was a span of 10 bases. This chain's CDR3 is CASSGNRNQPQHF. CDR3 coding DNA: TGTGCCAGCTCCGGGAACCGGAATCAGCCCCAGCATTTT.

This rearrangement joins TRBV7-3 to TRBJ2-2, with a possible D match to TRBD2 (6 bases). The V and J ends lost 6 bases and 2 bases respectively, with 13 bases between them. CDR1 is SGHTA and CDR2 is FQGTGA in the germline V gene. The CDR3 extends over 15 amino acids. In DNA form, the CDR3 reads TGTGCCAGCAGTCAGCGGGTTCTAAACACCGGGGAGCTGTTTTTT. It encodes CASSQRVLNTGELFF.

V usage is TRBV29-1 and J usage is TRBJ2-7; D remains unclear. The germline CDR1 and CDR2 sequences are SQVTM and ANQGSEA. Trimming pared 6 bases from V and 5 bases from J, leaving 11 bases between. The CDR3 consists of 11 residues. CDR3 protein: CSVGSTHEQYF. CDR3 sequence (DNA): TGCAGCGTGGGTTCGACACACGAGCAGTACTTC.

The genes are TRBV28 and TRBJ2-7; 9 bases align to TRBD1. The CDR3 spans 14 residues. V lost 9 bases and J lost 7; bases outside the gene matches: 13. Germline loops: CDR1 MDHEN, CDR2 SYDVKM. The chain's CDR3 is CASRTGGPNLEQYF. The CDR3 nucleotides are TGTGCCAGTCGAACAGGGGGCCCAAACCTGGAGCAGTACTTC.

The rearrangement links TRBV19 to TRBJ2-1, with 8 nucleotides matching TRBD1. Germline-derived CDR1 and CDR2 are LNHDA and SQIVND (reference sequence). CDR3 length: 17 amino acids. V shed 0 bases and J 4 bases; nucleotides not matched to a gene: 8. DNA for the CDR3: TGTGCCAGTAGTATAGATTTTGGACAGGGCTTTTACAATGAGCAGTTCTTC. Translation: CASSIDFGQGFYNEQFF.

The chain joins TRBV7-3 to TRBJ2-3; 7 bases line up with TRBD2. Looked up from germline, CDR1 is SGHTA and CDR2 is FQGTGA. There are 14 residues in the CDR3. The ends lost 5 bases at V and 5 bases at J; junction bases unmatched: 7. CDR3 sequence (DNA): TGTGCCAGCAGCCAAAATTCGGGAGGAGATACGCAGTATTTT. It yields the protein CASSQNSGGDTQYF.

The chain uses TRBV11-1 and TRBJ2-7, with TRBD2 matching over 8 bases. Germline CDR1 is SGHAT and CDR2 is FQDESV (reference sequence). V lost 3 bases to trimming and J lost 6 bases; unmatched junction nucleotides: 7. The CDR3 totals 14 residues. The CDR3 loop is CASSFSFGGGEQYF. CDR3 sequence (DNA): TGTGCCAGCAGCTTTTCGTTCGGGGGGGGCGAGCAGTACTTC.

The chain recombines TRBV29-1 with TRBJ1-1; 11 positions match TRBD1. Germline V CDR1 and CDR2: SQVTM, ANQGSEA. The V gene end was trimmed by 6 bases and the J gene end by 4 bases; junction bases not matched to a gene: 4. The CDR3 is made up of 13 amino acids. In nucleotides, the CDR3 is TGCAGCGTGGGACAGGGGGGAGCCACTGAAGCTTTCTTT. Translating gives CSVGQGGATEAFF.

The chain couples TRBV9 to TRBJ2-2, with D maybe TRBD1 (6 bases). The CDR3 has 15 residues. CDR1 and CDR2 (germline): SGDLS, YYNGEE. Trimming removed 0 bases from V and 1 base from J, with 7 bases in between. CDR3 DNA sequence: TGTGCCAGCAGCGTAGGGGGGCGGAACACCGGGGAGCTGTTTTTT. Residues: CASSVGGRNTGELFF. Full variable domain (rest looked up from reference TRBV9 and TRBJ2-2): DSGVTQTPKHLITATGQRVTLRCSPRSGDLSVYWYQQSLDQGLQFLIQYYNGEERAKGNILERFSAQQFPDLHSELNLSSLELGDSALYFCASSVGGRNTGELFFGEGSRLTVL.

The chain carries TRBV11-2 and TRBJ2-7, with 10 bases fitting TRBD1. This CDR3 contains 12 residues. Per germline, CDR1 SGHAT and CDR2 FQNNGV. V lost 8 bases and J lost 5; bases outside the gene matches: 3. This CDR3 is CASGTGDNEQYF. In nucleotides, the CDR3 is TGTGCCAGCGGGACAGGGGACAACGAGCAGTACTTC.

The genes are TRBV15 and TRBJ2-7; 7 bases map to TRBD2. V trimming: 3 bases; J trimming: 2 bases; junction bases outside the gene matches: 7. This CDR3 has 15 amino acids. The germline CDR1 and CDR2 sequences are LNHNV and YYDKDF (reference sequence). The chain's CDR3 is CATSSVGEGTYEQYF. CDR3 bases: TGTGCCACCAGCAGCGTAGGGGAGGGGACCTACGAGCAGTACTTC.